This T cell receptor (beta chain) appears in the sequencing data of a study of cytomegalovirus exposure and HLA in healthy donors. This clone was counted a few times. It was with 60 Vbeta and 13 Jbeta primers that the PCR ran. This table comes from immunoSEQ multiplex PCR, and its TCRdb copy is limited to in-frame clones, with some not included. The sample consists of 180,000 or so clones, approximately 9.5% of them appearing once. The V gene end was trimmed by 5 bases and the J gene end by 11 bases; junction bases not matched to a gene: 6. Germline lookup yields CDR1 SGHAT and CDR2 FQNNGV. The length of the CDR3 is 11 residues.

V is TRBV11-2 and J is TRBJ2-7, with 7 bases matching TRBD1. The sequence came from a woman aged 25 to 39 in good health and CMV-seropositive. What was sequenced was PBMCs. CDR3 bases: TGTGCCAGCAGCCGGGGACAGCGCGAGTACTTC. Translating it yields CASSRGQREYF. Using reference TRBV11-2 and TRBJ2-7 for the parts outside the CDR3, the full variable domain is EAGVAQSPRYKIIEKRQSVAFWCNPISGHATLYWYQQILGQGPKLLIQFQNNGVVDDSQLPKDRFSAERLKGVDSTLKIQPAKLEDSAVYLCASSRGQREYFGPGTRLTVT.